This T cell receptor (beta chain) comes out of a study of blood T cell repertoires in COVID-19. TCRdb's copy holds only in-frame clones and misses some; the assay was immunoSEQ multiplex PCR. The sample lists 200,000 to 300,000 clones, over 80% occurring once. The CDR3 extends over 15 amino acids. With 5 bases removed from V and 5 bases from J, the gap between germline ends came to 18 bases. CDR1 is KGHSH, CDR2 LQKENI, per germline. V is TRBV18 and J is TRBJ1-1; no clear D. The source material was peripheral blood. This receptor was identified in a woman aged 60-70 years with active or convalescent COVID-19. In nucleotides, the CDR3 is TGTGCCAGCTCATCGAGTATACGGGAAGGAACTGAAGCTTTCTTT. It specifies CASSSSIREGTEAFF.